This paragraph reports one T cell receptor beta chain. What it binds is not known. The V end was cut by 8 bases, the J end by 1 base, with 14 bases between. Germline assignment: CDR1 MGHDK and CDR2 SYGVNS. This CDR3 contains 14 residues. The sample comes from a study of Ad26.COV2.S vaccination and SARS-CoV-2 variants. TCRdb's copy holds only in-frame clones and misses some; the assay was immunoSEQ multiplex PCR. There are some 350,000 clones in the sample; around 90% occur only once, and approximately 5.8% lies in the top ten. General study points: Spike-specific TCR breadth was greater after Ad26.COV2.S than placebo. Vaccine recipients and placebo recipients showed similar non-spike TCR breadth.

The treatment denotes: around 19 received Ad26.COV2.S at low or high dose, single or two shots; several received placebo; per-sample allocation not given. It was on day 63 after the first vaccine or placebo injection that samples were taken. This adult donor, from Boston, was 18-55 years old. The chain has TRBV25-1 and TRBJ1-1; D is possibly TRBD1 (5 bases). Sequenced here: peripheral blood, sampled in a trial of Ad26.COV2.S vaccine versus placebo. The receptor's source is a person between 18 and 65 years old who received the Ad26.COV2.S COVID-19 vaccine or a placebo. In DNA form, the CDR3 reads TGTGCCAGCGCCGCGGGACTGCCGAACACTGAAGCTTTCTTT. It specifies CASAAGLPNTEAFF.